Sequencing of this T cell receptor beta chain was carried out in a study of T cells in Graves' hyperthyroidism and ophthalmopathy (dated by TCRdb to 2018 to 2020). Regarding the complete study: Peripheral blood was sampled at the time of initial diagnosis, prior to any treatment. To identify TCR V-J signatures that set the groups apart, the researchers used a discovery cohort of more than 95 patients, made up of under 45 with Graves' ophthalmopathy and 57 with stable Graves' hyperthyroidism. The 90 to 100 discovery patients were randomly divided into training and test sets at a 7:3 ratio. After blood sampling, hyperthyroidism patients were treated with methimazole at a starting dose of 30 mg daily, and ophthalmopathy patients were treated with high-dose intravenous methylprednisolone. Prospective prediction of ophthalmopathy was tested in an independent validation cohort of approximately 19 hyperthyroidism patients and 17 patients who later progressed to ophthalmopathy. The paper describes TCR Vbeta CDR3 sequencing of fewer than 150 peripheral blood samples, made up of some 40 ophthalmopathy patients, roughly 80 hyperthyroidism patients and approximately 17 progressor patients. The study also compared thyroid tissue and blood T-cell repertoires from 6 or 7 Graves' hyperthyroidism patients. Summary of the overall study and its limitations: Most expanded thyroid clonotypes (frequency above 0.001) were also found in blood, which suggests that blood repertoires may mirror thyroid immune responses. A 13 V-J signature model separated ophthalmopathy from stable hyperthyroidism, with roughly 88% sensitivity and roughly 84% specificity in cross-validation and 80%/75% in testing. During validation, the model predicted progression to ophthalmopathy a median of roughly 7.1 months ahead of onset, with 60% to 71% sensitivity and 72% to 80% specificity. No statistical method was used to fix the sample size in advance, and group allocation was not hidden from the investigators.

About this clonotype itself: The specificity of this receptor is unknown. No quality values exist for individual bases; no much larger clone is one base distant.

Reading from cysteine to phenylalanine, the CDR3 counts 14 amino acids. The retained sequence is limited to the CDR3, 42 bases, with the frame set at the first base. Compared with germline, V lacks 6 bases and J lacks 5 bases; bases without a gene match: 5. Via the germline V gene (reference sequence), CDR1 is DFQATT and CDR2 SNEGSKA. Amplification of TCR beta CDR3 regions was carried out from RNA transcripts. The TCR CDR3 was subjected to a first round of RT-PCR using the HTBI primer set and the Qiagen OneStep RT-PCR kit. A second multiplex PCR round built the libraries, followed by size selection and purification. Paired-end sequencing of the libraries was performed with 100 bp reads on an Illumina HiSeq2000. The study's own analysis went as follows. SOAPnuke was used to process the raw data, throwing out any read that contained adapters or uncalled bases, had a mean Phred below 15, or lacked an exact constant-primer or identifier match. High-quality paired reads were merged with COPE v1.2.5, and unique nucleotide sequences were defined as clonotypes. MiTCR v1.1 was used to align clonotypes to the IMGT TRBV, TRBD and TRBJ reference segments. Analysis was restricted to V-J combinations with a frequency above 0.0001, which covered 98% to 99.2% of repertoires. A TCS score was defined as the ratio between F50 (clonal expansion) and ExV (chaos), using BLOSUM62-based TCRdist between CDR3 peptides within each V-J. Welch's t-statistics and random forest reduced roughly 530 V-J features to roughly 13, which were used in a naive Bayes classifier (R e1071). TCRdb applied fastp at Q25 and MiXCR to the public reads, then kept only in-frame beta chains. Rows are unified per CDR3 protein, each entry keeping the most common DNA and genes. The V and J calls, along with clone size, are taken from TCRdb and not from the paper's own processing. This sample is represented by some 770,000 distinct CDR3 sequences; over 15% of them were singletons. Jointly, the top ten make up approximately 8.4% of the sample.

A patient counted as having stable Graves' hyperthyroidism if no progression to ophthalmopathy occurred over 18 months of follow-up. Hyperthyroidism patients were newly diagnosed, had a disease duration of under 2 months, and were aged 18 to 65 years. Any patient with an uncontrolled infection, another autoimmune disease, pregnancy or lactation was excluded. Diagnoses relied on clinical symptoms, serum thyroxine and TRAb, thyroid ultrasound and orbital computed tomography. Ficoll-Paque density gradient centrifugation was used to isolate PBMCs from about 10 ml of fresh peripheral blood. Total RNA was extracted using Trizol reagent, and RNA quality was assessed on an Agilent 2100 Bioanalyzer.

The rearranged segments are TRBV20-1 and TRBJ1-6; 9 junctional bases match TRBD1. The TCR was taken from a man younger than 30 with Graves' hyperthyroidism. The sample comprised blood. The encoded CDR3 is CSAWDRENNSPLHF. Read as DNA, the sequence is TGCAGTGCCTGGGACAGGGAGAATAATTCACCCCTCCACTTT.